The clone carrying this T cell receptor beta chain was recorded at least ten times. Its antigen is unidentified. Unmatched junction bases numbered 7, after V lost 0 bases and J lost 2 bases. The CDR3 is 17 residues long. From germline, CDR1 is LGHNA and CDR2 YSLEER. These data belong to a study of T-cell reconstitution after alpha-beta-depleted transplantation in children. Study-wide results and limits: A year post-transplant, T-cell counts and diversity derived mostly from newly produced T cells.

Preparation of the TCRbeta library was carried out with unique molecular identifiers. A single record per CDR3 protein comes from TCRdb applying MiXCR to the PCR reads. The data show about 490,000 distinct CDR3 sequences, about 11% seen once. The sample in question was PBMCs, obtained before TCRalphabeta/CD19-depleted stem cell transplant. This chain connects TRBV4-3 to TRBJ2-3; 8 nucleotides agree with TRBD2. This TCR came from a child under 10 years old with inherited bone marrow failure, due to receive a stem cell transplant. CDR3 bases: TGCGCCAGCAGCCAAGATCTCACTAGCGGACTCACAGATACGCAGTATTTT. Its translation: CASSQDLTSGLTDTQYF.